Listed here is a single TCR beta chain. The antigen remains undetermined. These data belong to a study of cytomegalovirus exposure and HLA in healthy donors. Germline V gene lookup returns CDR1 GTSNPN and CDR2 SVGIG (reference sequence). V lost 2 bases and J 2 bases, leaving 10 bases between the germline ends. There are 13 residues in the CDR3. Vbeta (60) and Jbeta (13) primers were used in the PCR. This table comes from immunoSEQ multiplex PCR, and its TCRdb copy is limited to in-frame clones, with some not included. Seen here are more than 250,000 clones, over 85% observed once, and the top ten hold roughly 2.3%. Study results and caveats: Later analysis demonstrated an association between a missense DCLRE1C variant and TCR beta V- and J-gene trimming.

The chain recombines TRBV30 with TRBJ2-7; D is perhaps TRBD1 (5 bases). This clonotype originated in a woman younger than 30 in good health and CMV-seronegative. Sequenced material: PBMCs. CDR3 amino acids: CAWSTGNTYEQYF. As DNA, the CDR3 is TGTGCCTGGAGTACAGGTAACACCTACGAGCAGTACTTC.